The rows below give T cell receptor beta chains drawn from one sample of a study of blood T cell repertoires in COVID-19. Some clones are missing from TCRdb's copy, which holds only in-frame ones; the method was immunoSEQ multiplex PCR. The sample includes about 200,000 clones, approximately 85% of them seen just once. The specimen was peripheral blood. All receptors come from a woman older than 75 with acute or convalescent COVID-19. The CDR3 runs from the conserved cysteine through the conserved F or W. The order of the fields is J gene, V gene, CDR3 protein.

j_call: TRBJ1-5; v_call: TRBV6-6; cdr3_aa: CASSIDSYQPQHF
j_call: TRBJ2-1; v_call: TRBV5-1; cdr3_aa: CASSPNPGQGFYEQFF
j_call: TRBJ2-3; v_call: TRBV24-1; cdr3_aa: CASSGGINVDTQYF
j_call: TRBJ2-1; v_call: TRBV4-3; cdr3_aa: CASSRTVGRPTYNEQFF
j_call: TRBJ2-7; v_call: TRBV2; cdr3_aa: CASRGTSGAYEQYF
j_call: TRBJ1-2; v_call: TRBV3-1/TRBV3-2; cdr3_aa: CASSQGGGLPYGYTF
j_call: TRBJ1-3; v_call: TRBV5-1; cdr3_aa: CASSLDRAGNTIYF
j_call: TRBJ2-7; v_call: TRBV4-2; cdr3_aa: CASSPWGRGPGEQYF
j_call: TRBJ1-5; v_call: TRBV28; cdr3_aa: CASSFRGTSQHF
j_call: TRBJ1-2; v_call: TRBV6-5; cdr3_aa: CASRARGEGYGYTF
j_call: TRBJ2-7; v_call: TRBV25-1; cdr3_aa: CASGPRDTYEQYF
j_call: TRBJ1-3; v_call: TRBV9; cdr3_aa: CASSVLSSGNTIYF
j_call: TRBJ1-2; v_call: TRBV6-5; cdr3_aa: CASRREGRGNYGYTF
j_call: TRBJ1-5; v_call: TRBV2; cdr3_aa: CASSRDRGDQPQHF
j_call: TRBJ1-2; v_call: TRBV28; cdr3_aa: CAGGSQPYGYTF
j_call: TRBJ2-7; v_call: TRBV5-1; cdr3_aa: CASSSQGAIYEQYF
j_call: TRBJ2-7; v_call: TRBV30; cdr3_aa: CAWRLRGGDYEQYF
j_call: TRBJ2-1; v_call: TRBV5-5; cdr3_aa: CASSPGQVPAYNEQFF
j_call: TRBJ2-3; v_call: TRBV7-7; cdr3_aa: CASSLPGTDTQYF
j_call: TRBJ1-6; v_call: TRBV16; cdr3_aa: CASSPLGRGSPLHF
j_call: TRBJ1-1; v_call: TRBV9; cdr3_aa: CASSVGALLPEAFF
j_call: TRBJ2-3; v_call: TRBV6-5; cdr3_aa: CASSSWAGGTDTQYF
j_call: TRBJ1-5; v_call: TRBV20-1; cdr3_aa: CSAGDRINQPQHF
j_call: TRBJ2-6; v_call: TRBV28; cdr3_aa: CASSSHLGGSSGANVLTF
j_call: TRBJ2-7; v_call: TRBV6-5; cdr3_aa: CASSYHGTTSYEQYF
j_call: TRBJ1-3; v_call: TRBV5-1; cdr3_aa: CASSVGQLSGNTIYF
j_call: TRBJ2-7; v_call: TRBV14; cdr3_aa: CASSQFFGVSYEQYF
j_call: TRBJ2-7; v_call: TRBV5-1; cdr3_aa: CASSLGPAYEQYF
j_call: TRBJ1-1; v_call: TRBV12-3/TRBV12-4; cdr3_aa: CASSLTGVTEAFF
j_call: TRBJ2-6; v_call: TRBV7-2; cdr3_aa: CASSLVGSTPSGANVLTF
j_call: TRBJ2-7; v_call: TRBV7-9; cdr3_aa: CASSPPGTGDSEQYF
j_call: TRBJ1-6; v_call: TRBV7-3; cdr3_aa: CASSFSGGGSPLHF
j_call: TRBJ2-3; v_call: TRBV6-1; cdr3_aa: CASSEQTGGNTQYF
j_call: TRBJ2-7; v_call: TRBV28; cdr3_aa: CASILGGQGAWNEQYF
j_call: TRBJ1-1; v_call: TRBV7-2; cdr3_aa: CASSLGGGQPFEAFF